The 9 T cell receptor beta chains below were found in one sample sequenced in a study of molecular identifiers for immune sequencing clone quantification. MiXCR, applied by TCRdb to the PCR reads, yields one record per CDR3 protein. The sample contains 400,000 to 600,000 distinct CDR3 sequences, 25% of which appear only once. Sequencing used naive CD8+ T cells from blood, with Jurkat cell RNA spiked in. Subset reported: FACS-sorted CD8+CD4-CCR7+CD45RA+ naive T cells. The receptors shown here come from a human donor in good health. Some libraries in this study had Jurkat cell RNA spiked in.

As for this clonotype: It is likely a read error, because the conserved phenylalanine at the end of the CDR3 is missing. This rearrangement joins TRBV9 to TRBJ1-1; no reliable D call. This CDR3 comprises 15 residues. With 0 bases removed from V and 1 base from J, the gap between germline ends came to 10 bases. Per the germline V gene, CDR1 is SGDLS and CDR2 is YYNGEE. CDR3 residues: CASSVGPWGNTEAFS. The CDR3, as DNA: TGTGCCAGCAGCGTAGGTCCGTGGGGGAACACTGAAGCTTTCTCT.

Concerning this clonotype: A much larger clone differs by one base, so this may be a read error. The J gene is TRBJ2-7, the V gene TRBV2; D remains unclear. Looked up from germline, CDR1 is SNHLY and CDR2 is FYNNEI. The CDR3 is 13 amino acids. The CDR3 protein is CASSEAVTYEQHF. The CDR3 region has the DNA TGTGCCAGCAGTGAGGCTGTAACCTACGAGCAGCACTTC. Together with reference TRBV2 and TRBJ2-7, the CDR3 gives the full variable domain: EPEVTQTPSHQVTQMGQEVILRCVPISNHLYFYWYRQILGQKVEFLVSFYNNEISEKSEIFDDQFSVERPDGSNFTLKIRSTKLEDSAMYFCASSEAVTYEQHFGPGTRLTVT.

This clonotype was seen a handful of times. This chain uses TRBV27 with TRBJ1-1; D unresolved. The CDR3 has 14 residues. Germline-derived CDR1 and CDR2 are MNHEY and SMNVEV (reference sequence). V gave up 5 bases and J gave up 4 bases, with 14 bases separating them. CDR3 bases: TGTGCCAGCAGTGAGGGAGCGCGTGTCACTGAAGCTTTCTTT. It is translated as CASSEGARVTEAFF.

The chain carries TRBV7-9 and TRBJ2-3; 14 positions agree with TRBD2. Trimming cost V 5 bases and J 5 bases; bases outside gene matches: 12. The CDR3 has 18 residues. Per germline, CDR1 SEHNR and CDR2 FQNEAQ (reference sequence). CDR3 bases: TGTGCCAGCAGCGACGCCGGGACTAGCGGGGGATACGAAGATACGCAGTATTTT. It yields the protein CASSDAGTSGGYEDTQYF.

Notes on this clonotype: A read error may explain this, as a much larger clone is one base away. This chain links TRBV5-1 with TRBJ1-1, with a weak D call TRBD1 (6 bases). V was clipped by 6 bases and J by 6 bases, with 18 bases between them. CDR1 is SGHRS and CDR2 is YFSETQ in the germline V gene. The CDR3 sequence is 14 residues long. CDR3 sequence reads: CASNTGQFAAEAFF. The CDR3 DNA sequence: TGCGCCAGCAACACCGGACAGTTCGCCGCTGAAGCTTTCTTT.

The table lists this clonotype with a few counts. The V and J genes are TRBV2 and TRBJ2-1; 9 bases line up with TRBD2. CDR3 size: 15 residues. The V gene end was trimmed by 4 bases and the J gene end by 10 bases; junction bases not matched to a gene: 11. CDR1 SNHLY and CDR2 FYNNEI come from the germline V gene. The CDR3 spells CASSGLMGLAEEQFF. The CDR3 nucleotides read TGTGCCAGCAGTGGCCTAATGGGACTAGCCGAAGAGCAGTTCTTC. The full variable domain, completed using reference TRBV2 and TRBJ2-1, is EPEVTQTPSHQVTQMGQEVILRCVPISNHLYFYWYRQILGQKVEFLVSFYNNEISEKSEIFDDQFSVERPDGSNFTLKIRSTKLEDSAMYFCASSGLMGLAEEQFFGPGTRLTVL.

J is TRBJ2-3 and V is TRBV5-6, with D perhaps TRBD1 (5 bases). Trimming removed 0 bases from V and 2 bases from J, with 7 bases in between. CDR1 SGHDT and CDR2 YYEEEE come from the germline V gene. The CDR3 is made up of 14 amino acids. CDR3 amino acids: CASSLVDITDTQYF. Here the CDR3 DNA reads TGTGCCAGCAGCTTGGTGGACATCACAGATACGCAGTATTTT.

This clonotype was detected a few times. V usage is TRBV27 and J usage is TRBJ1-1, with a possible D match to TRBD1 (5 bases). CDR1 and CDR2 (germline): MNHEY, SMNVEV (reference sequence). This CDR3 is built from 13 residues. The DNA for the CDR3 is TGTGTCAGTAAGGGGTATGGGGGCACTGAAGCTTTCTTT. It codes for CVSKGYGGTEAFF.

The CDR3 coding sequence is TGTGCCAGTCTAGAGGGCAGTTCGGGAGTGGGATCCCGGTTAGGAAAAGAGACCCAGTACTTC. It codes for CASLEGSSGVGSRLGKETQYF. The chain is built from TRBV27 and TRBJ2-5; TRBD2 might be the D (6 bases). The germline CDR1 and CDR2 sequences are MNHEY and SMNVEV (reference sequence). The CDR3 contains 21 residues. V dropped 9 bases and J dropped 3 bases, with 38 bases sitting between them.